This T cell receptor beta chain is from a study of blood T cell repertoires in COVID-19. TCRdb's copy holds only in-frame clones and misses some; the assay was immunoSEQ multiplex PCR. The table has 50,000 to 65,000 clones, roughly 88% seen once. The V gene's germline CDR1 is SGHNT and CDR2 YYREEE (reference sequence). J was trimmed by 3 bases and V by 0 bases; bases with no gene match: 5. This CDR3 is built from 15 residues. Material: peripheral blood. V usage is TRBV5-4 and J usage is TRBJ2-5; 7 bases fit TRBD1. This TCR derives from a man aged 50-59 years with active COVID-19. The CDR3 loop reads CASSLAGTAKETQYF. The DNA for the CDR3 is TGTGCCAGCAGCTTGGCTGGGACAGCTAAAGAGACCCAGTACTTC. Looking up the rest from reference TRBV5-4 and TRBJ2-5 gives the full variable domain: ETGVTQSPTHLIKTRGQQVTLRCSSQSGHNTVSWYQQALGQGPQFIFQYYREEENGRGNFPPRFSGLQFPNYSSELNVNALELDDSALYLCASSLAGTAKETQYFGPGTRLLVL.